A single sample is the source of the 6 T cell receptor beta chains below, sequenced in a study of T cell clusters in autoimmune cytopenias. Some 34,000 genome equivalents of blood DNA were amplified for TRB. Multiplex touch-down PCR amplified TRB using TRB-A and TRB-B pools in one tube. Following a re-call of the multiplex PCR reads, TCRdb has one entry per CDR3 protein and lacks DNA. This listing includes approximately 12,000 distinct CDR3 sequences. Sample: peripheral blood. Source of these receptors: a human donor with an autoimmune cytopenia or autoimmune hepatitis (not recorded which).

V usage is TRBV6-1 and J usage is TRBJ1-4; TCRdb picks TRBD1, but there is no DNA to check that call. Germline loops: CDR1 MNHNS, CDR2 SASEGT. This CDR3 spans 13 amino acids. CDR3: CASSATGPEKLFF.

Frequency places this clonotype as medium-sized. This rearrangement joins TRBV29-1 to TRBJ1-4; no DNA is available, so the TRBD1 call from TCRdb remains unchecked. Germline values: CDR1 SQVTM, CDR2 ANQGSEA. The CDR3 spans 13 residues. The CDR3 spells CSAQRGTNEKLFF.

This chain joins TRBV27 and TRBJ1-2; the D gene TCRdb calls, TRBD1, cannot be checked with no DNA. This CDR3 region has 16 residues. Germline V lookup: CDR1 MNHEY, CDR2 SMNVEV (reference sequence). The CDR3 sequence is CASSLRAGFGNYGYTF.

The CDR3 spells CASSIWGRGTTNEKLFF. The chain recombines TRBV19 with TRBJ1-4; TCRdb names TRBD1, which stays unverified in the absence of DNA. The V gene's germline CDR1 is LNHDA and CDR2 SQIVND (reference sequence). The CDR3 contains 17 residues.

This rearrangement joins TRBV5-4 to TRBJ1-1; the TCRdb D gene call, TRBD1, has no DNA to confirm it. The CDR3 runs to 14 residues. The germline CDR1 and CDR2 sequences are SGHNT and YYREEE (reference sequence). The CDR3 spells CASSRDRGNTEAFF.

J is TRBJ2-3 and V is TRBV5-6; the TCRdb call, TRBD1, lacks DNA for checking. The V gene's germline CDR1 is SGHDT and CDR2 YYEEEE. The CDR3 totals 14 residues. The CDR3 sequence is CASSLGGLTDTQYF.